This T cell receptor (beta chain) was captured by sequencing in a study of T cell responses to AZD1222 COVID-19 vaccine. For the study at large: Doses given second, at about 4 or about 12 weeks, were pooled. Overall study findings and caveats: Repertoire samples came only from after the peak T cell response. Elevations in Spike-specific TCR breadth and depth followed administration of two AZD1222 doses.

CDR1 is MNHEY, CDR2 SMNVEV, per germline (reference sequence). V lost 4 bases and J 1 base, leaving 17 bases between the germline ends. This CDR3 contains 17 residues. Regarding this clone: The antigen is undetermined.

Here immunoSEQ multiplex PCR was the method, and the copy in TCRdb shows in-frame clones only, minus some. The sample has fewer than 150,000 clones; about 90% are singletons. The V gene is TRBV27, the J gene TRBJ1-5, with TRBD1 as a possible D gene (5 bases). This TCR was recovered from an adult in good health. The specimen comprised peripheral blood, sampled on day 0 of AZD1222 vaccination. CDR3 DNA sequence: TGTGCCAGCAGTTCCCGATTGACAGCGACGAGCAATCAGCCCCAGCATTTT. This translates into CASSSRLTATSNQPQHF.